The rows below give T cell receptor beta chains drawn from one sample of a study of cytomegalovirus exposure and HLA in healthy donors. The method was immunoSEQ multiplex PCR; TCRdb's version includes in-frame clones alone and lacks a portion of them. The data hold roughly 110,000 clones, with approximately 74% observed a single time. The sample taken for sequencing was PBMCs. Receptors were obtained from a middle-aged woman in good health and CMV-seropositive. The conserved cysteine and the conserved F or W are not part of the CDR3 here.

J	V	length	CDR3
TRBJ2-7	TRBV6-5	11	ASSLQGGSEQY
TRBJ2-1	TRBV11-1	13	ASSPGRGAYNEQF
TRBJ1-4	TRBV9	13	ASSVEGNPGEKLF
TRBJ1-2	TRBV5-4	12	ASSLGQGNYGYT
TRBJ1-1	TRBV5-3	13	ARSVLQGMNTEAF
TRBJ2-3	TRBV13	12	ASSSDGSTDTQY
TRBJ2-7	TRBV11-2	12	ASSLDNYSYEQY
TRBJ1-5	TRBV6-1	14	ASSDRDRGGNQPQH
TRBJ1-1	TRBV4-3	12	ASSQGGGITEAF
TRBJ1-2	TRBV10-3	11	ASGAMTGGGYT
TRBJ1-5	TRBV19	13	ASREWTGRNQPQH
TRBJ1-4	TRBV18	12	ASSPEVTREKLF
TRBJ1-4	TRBV5-3	13	AGSPWDKLGEKLF
TRBJ1-6	TRBV6-5	13	ASSRRGGTSSPLH
TRBJ2-7	TRBV7-8	12	ASSLAPRTYEQY
TRBJ1-2	TRBV5-4	12	ASSLDSLVYGYT
TRBJ2-2	TRBV9	14	ASSVEVTANTGELF
TRBJ2-5	TRBV6-6	11	ASSYYGGQTQY
TRBJ1-5	TRBV4-1	13	ASSQVGRRHQPQH
TRBJ2-6	TRBV2	13	ASRRDYPGANVLT
TRBJ1-1	TRBV6-1	11	ASSEVGRTEAF
TRBJ1-6	TRBV15	13	ATSVDRGGNSPLH
TRBJ2-7	TRBV6-1	14	ASSEAGTSGAYEQY
TRBJ1-2	TRBV10-3	14	AISESFGTDNNGYT
TRBJ2-7	TRBV29-1	10	SVNTLNYEQY
TRBJ1-2	TRBV5-1	12	ASSLDRASSGYT
TRBJ2-4	TRBV28	13	ASSPVGIDRNIQY
TRBJ1-2	TRBV13	12	ASSLEQGDYGYT
TRBJ1-6	TRBV10-3	13	ATKKGQGGNSPLH
TRBJ2-7	TRBV10-3	11	AISEAGAYEQY
TRBJ2-4	TRBV6-5	10	ASSYLNGIQY
TRBJ1-1	TRBV7-9	13	ASSSDRAGNTEAF
TRBJ2-1	TRBV18	9	ASSRGGYTF
TRBJ1-6	TRBV9	10	ASSVNRSPLH
TRBJ2-7	TRBV5-1	12	ASSPPGLPYEQY
TRBJ2-1	TRBV7-7	13	ASSLEAGINNEQF
TRBJ2-3	TRBV7-9	9	ASSTTGSLY
TRBJ2-7	TRBV29-1	12	SVTLAGGAYEQY
TRBJ2-1	TRBV7-2	13	ASSLGTGGYGEQF
TRBJ2-2	TRBV5-1	12	ASSSTENTGELF
TRBJ2-1	TRBV5-1	13	ASSQPGQGANEQF
TRBJ2-5	TRBV30	14	AGTRLAGWYQETQY
TRBJ1-3	TRBV6-5	13	ASSLWVEEGNTIY
TRBJ2-3	TRBV5-1	12	ASSKAGAVDTQY
TRBJ1-5	TRBV19	12	ACWGGGSNQPQH
TRBJ1-5	TRBV30	13	AWSETGLWNQPRH
TRBJ2-1	TRBV20-1	9	SARGTGEQF
TRBJ2-7	TRBV4-3	14	ASSQGLGGSSYEQY
TRBJ2-3	TRBV6-5	12	ASSRERITDTQY
TRBJ1-4	TRBV5-6	14	ASSLTPGQGYEKLF
TRBJ1-2	TRBV19	9	ASSPGGGYT
TRBJ2-5	TRBV5-1	14	ASSLVGLAQQETQY
TRBJ2-7	TRBV2	14	ASSGLGGALIYEQY
TRBJ2-1	TRBV4-3	13	ASRRTGGAYNEQF
TRBJ2-1	TRBV19	13	ASSIISFGNNEQF
TRBJ1-5	TRBV30	10	AWDSNNQPQH
TRBJ1-2	TRBV5-1	11	ASSTGQAYGYT
TRBJ2-5	TRBV5-8	9	ASSRQETQY
TRBJ1-2	TRBV5-6	13	ASSQNLELPYGYT